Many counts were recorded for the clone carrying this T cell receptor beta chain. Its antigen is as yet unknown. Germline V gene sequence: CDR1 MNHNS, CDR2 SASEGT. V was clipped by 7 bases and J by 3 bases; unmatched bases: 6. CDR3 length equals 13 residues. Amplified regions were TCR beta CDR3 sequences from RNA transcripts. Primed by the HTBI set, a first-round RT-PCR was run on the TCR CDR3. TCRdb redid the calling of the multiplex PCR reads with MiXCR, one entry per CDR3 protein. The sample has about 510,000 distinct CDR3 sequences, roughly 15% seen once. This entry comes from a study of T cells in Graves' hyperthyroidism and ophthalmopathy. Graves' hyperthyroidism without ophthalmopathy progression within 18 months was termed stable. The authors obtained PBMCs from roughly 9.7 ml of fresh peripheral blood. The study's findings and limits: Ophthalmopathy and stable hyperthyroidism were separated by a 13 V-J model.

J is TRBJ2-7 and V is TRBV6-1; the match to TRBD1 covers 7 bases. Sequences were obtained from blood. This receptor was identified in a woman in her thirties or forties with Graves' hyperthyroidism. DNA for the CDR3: TGTGCCAGCAACCGGGACAGCTACTACGAGCAGTACTTC. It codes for CASNRDSYYEQYF.